This T cell receptor beta chain was observed in a study of response to subunit inactivated influenza vaccine. Study-level results: The study's authors posited that every seasonal influenza vaccination enlists few new T cells.

The germline gives CDR1 MNHNS, CDR2 SASEGT. The CDR3 has 14 amino acids. The V and J ends lost 4 bases and 8 bases respectively, with 15 bases between them. TCRdb re-analysed the RT-PCR reads in MiXCR, keeping a single row per CDR3 protein. The sample shows approximately 570,000 distinct CDR3 sequences, 7.6% of them seen only once. Regarding this clonotype: Its cognate antigen is unknown.

The starting material was PBMCs from blood, obtained about 24 months after vaccination. The J gene is TRBJ2-4, the V gene TRBV6-1; the D gene is possibly TRBD1 (6 bases). The receptor comes from a man aged 45-69 years who received an inactivated influenza vaccine. The CDR3 sequence: CASSGLTGTDIQYF. The CDR3 coding sequence is TGTGCCAGCAGTGGCCTAACAGGGACGGACATTCAGTACTTC.